The text below deals with one T cell receptor beta chain. The V end was cut by 4 bases, the J end by 9 bases, with 16 bases between. Looked up from germline, CDR1 is SGDLS and CDR2 is YYNGEE. The CDR3 length is 14 residues. Individuals aged about 18 to 89 years were recruited from roughly 22 US areas. Cohort allocation depended upon clinical history that participants reported. These data are taken from a study of blood T cell repertoires in COVID-19. About the study: The United States, Italy and Spain provided the acute and convalescent COVID-19 samples.

Produced via immunoSEQ multiplex PCR; TCRdb's table is partial and in-frame only. Here the sample spans roughly 310,000 clones, roughly nine tenths being singletons. This receptor was identified in a man between 60 and 75 years old who had recovered from COVID-19. Sequenced input: PBMCs or T cells enriched from blood (not recorded which). The chain combines TRBV9 with TRBJ1-4; possible D gene TRBD1, 6 bases. CDR3 sequence (DNA): TGTGCCAGCAGCTACCGGGACACGGATCAAAAACTGTTTTTT. This sequence encodes CASSYRDTDQKLFF.